This T cell receptor (beta chain) emerged from a study of cytomegalovirus exposure and HLA in healthy donors. Study outcomes and limitations: A classifier reportedly called cytomegalovirus status with high sensitivity and specificity. Later work associated roughly 15,000 TCR beta sequences with HLA alleles at 0.05 false discovery rate.

A word on this clone: The antigen remains undetermined.

This CDR3 has 16 residues. Germline V gene data show CDR1 as SGDLS and CDR2 as YYNGEE. Trimming took off 2 bases at V and 0 bases at J, with 12 bases between the two ends. PCR was performed using 60 Vbeta and 13 Jbeta primers. Profiled with immunoSEQ multiplex PCR; TCRdb holds only in-frame clones, not every one. Altogether over 150,000 clones are present, roughly 72% being singletons, with the ten largest covering around 2.3%. The TCR was taken from a man younger than 40 in good health and CMV-seronegative. Sequencing was performed on PBMCs. The rearrangement links TRBV9 to TRBJ1-3; possible D gene TRBD1, 6 bases. The CDR3 sequence: CASSVRDRSSGNTIYF. The CDR3 region has the DNA TGTGCCAGCAGCGTGAGAGACAGGAGCTCTGGAAACACCATATATTTT.